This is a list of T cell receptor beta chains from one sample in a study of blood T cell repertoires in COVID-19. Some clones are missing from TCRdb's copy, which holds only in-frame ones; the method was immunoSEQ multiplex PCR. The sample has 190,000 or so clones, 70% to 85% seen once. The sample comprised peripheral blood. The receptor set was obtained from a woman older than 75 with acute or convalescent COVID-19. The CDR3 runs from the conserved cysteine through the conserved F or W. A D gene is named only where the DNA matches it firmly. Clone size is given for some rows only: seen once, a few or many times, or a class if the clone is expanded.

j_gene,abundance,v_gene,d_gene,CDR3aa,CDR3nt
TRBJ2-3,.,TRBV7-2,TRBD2,CASSLRGAGGPSDTQYF,TGTGCCAGCAGCTTAAGGGGAGCGGGGGGGCCTTCAGATACGCAGTATTTT
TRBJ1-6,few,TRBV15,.,CATSRDRGRSSYNSPLHF,TGTGCCACCAGCAGAGATAGGGGCCGGAGCTCCTATAATTCACCCCTCCACTTT
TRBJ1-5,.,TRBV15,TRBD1,CATSRGDRGQPQHF,TGTGCCACCAGCAGAGGGGACAGGGGTCAGCCCCAGCATTTT
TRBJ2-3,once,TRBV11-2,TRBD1,CASSLDRGHTDTQYF,TGTGCCAGCAGCCTCGACAGGGGGCACACAGATACGCAGTATTTT
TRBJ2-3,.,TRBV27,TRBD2,CASSRGAGVSTDTQYF,TGTGCCAGCAGTCGAGGGGCGGGAGTGAGCACAGATACGCAGTATTTT
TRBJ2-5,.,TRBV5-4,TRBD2,CASSYGGAGGPRTQYF,TGTGCCAGCAGCTACGGGGGAGCGGGAGGGCCGCGGACCCAGTACTTC
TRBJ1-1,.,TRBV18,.,CASSRGVNTEAFF,TGTGCCAGCTCACGGGGGGTAAACACTGAAGCTTTCTTT
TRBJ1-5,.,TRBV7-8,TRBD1,CASSKQGFQPQHF,TGTGCCAGCAGCAAACAGGGGTTTCAGCCCCAGCATTTT
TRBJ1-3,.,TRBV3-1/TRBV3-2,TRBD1,CASSTTGGSGNTIYF,TGTGCCAGCAGCACCACAGGGGGCTCTGGAAACACCATATATTTT
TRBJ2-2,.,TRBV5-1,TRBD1,CASSPVQGDWTGELFF,TGCGCCAGCAGCCCGGTCCAGGGGGATTGGACCGGGGAGCTGTTTTTT
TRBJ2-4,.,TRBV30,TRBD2,CAWSVRASGSKNIQYF,TGTGCCTGGAGTGTACGGGCTAGCGGGAGCAAAAACATTCAGTACTTC
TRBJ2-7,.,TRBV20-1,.,CSARRQNEQYF,TGCAGTGCTAGGAGACAGAACGAGCAGTACTTC
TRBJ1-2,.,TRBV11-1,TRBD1,CASSWGTGTNYGYTF,TGTGCCAGCAGCTGGGGGACAGGGACTAACTATGGCTACACCTTC
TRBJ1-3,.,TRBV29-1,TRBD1,CSVKETGGSGNTIYF,TGCAGCGTTAAGGAGACAGGGGGCTCTGGAAACACCATATATTTT
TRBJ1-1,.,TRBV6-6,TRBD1,CASRYEGTGGEAFF,TGTGCCAGCAGATACGAAGGGACAGGGGGAGAAGCTTTCTTT
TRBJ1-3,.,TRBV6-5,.,CASRKAGGDTIYF,TGTGCCAGCAGGAAGGCGGGAGGGGACACCATATATTTT